What follows are 8 T cell receptor beta chains derived from one specimen sequenced in a study of T cell repertoires in cytomegalovirus infection. TCRdb ran MiXCR on the reads and lists one entry per CDR3 protein. The sample includes 400,000 to 550,000 distinct CDR3 sequences, roughly 12% of them seen just once. Material: PBMCs. The receptors here all came from a human donor in good health (CMV status not recorded). Some clones in this sample may be carry-over from other donors' samples.

This sequence joins TRBV2 and TRBJ1-1; no reliable D call. In germline, CDR1 is SNHLY, CDR2 FYNNEI. CDR3 length: 16 residues. The V end was cut by 0 bases, the J end by 0 bases, with 11 bases between. CDR3 nucleotide sequence: TGTGCCAGCAGTGAAGCGAGGGCGGGTCTGAACACTGAAGCTTTCTTT. This sequence encodes CASSEARAGLNTEAFF. The full variable domain, completed using reference TRBV2 and TRBJ1-1, is EPEVTQTPSHQVTQMGQEVILRCVPISNHLYFYWYRQILGQKVEFLVSFYNNEISEKSEIFDDQFSVERPDGSNFTLKIRSTKLEDSAMYFCASSEARAGLNTEAFFGQGTRLTVV.

V is TRBV27 and J is TRBJ1-1; D might be TRBD1 (6 bases). Germline CDR1 is MNHEY and CDR2 is SMNVEV (reference sequence). V was clipped by 0 bases and J by 4 bases, with 12 bases between them. The CDR3 consists of 15 residues. The CDR3 coding sequence is TGTGCCAGCAGTTTATCCCCAGGGGTGGGCACTGAAGCTTTCTTT. As protein: CASSLSPGVGTEAFF.

On this clonotype: One end of the junction fails to match germline, which may point to a read error. The genes are TRBV27 and TRBJ2-5; 11 bases are a match to TRBD2. The germline V gene has CDR1 MNHEY and CDR2 SMNVEV (reference sequence). This CDR3 is 18 amino acids long. The CDR3 DNA sequence: TGTGCCGGCAGTTTCCGACTAGCGGGGCCATGGGCGCAAGGGACCCAGTACTTC. Residues: CAGSFRLAGPWAQGTQYF.

Comment on this clonotype: A read error is possible here, since a much larger clone lies one base away. This chain joins TRBV4-2 and TRBJ2-1, with TRBD2 matching 10 bases. The CDR3 has 17 residues. The germline V gene has CDR1 LGHNA and CDR2 YNFKEQ. The CDR3 region has the DNA TGTACCAGCAGCCAAGGCGGTAGCGGGAGGATTCTCAATGAGCAGTTCTTC. This gives the protein CTSSQGGSGRILNEQFF.

Concerning this clonotype: A much larger clone differs by one base, so this may be a read error. The chain employs TRBV6-5 and TRBJ1-1; no reliable D call. The CDR3 consists of 14 residues. The V gene's germline CDR1 is MNHEY and CDR2 SVGAGI. The CDR3 DNA reads TGTGCCAGCAGTTACTCGCGCCGGAACTCTGAAGCTTTCTTT. This encodes CASSYSRRNSEAFF.

Concerning this clonotype: The CDR3 ends on some other residue instead of the conserved phenylalanine or tryptophan, so this is likely a read error. V usage is TRBV7-9 and J usage is TRBJ1-1; TRBD1 agrees at 9 bases. Unmatched junction bases numbered 4, after V lost 4 bases and J lost 1 base. Germline CDR1 and CDR2: SEHNR and FQNEAQ (reference sequence). The length of the CDR3 is 15 residues. The CDR3 sequence: CASSSGQGWNTEAFI. Written as DNA, the CDR3 is TGTGCCAGCAGCTCGGGACAGGGTTGGAACACTGAAGCTTTCATT.

J is TRBJ2-5 and V is TRBV7-9; tentatively, D is TRBD2 (6 bases). This CDR3 spans 17 amino acids. V was clipped by 2 bases and J by 2 bases, with 18 bases between them. Germline CDR1 SEHNR, CDR2 FQNEAQ (reference sequence). CDR3 protein: CASSLSGLRREQETQYF. The CDR3 DNA is TGTGCCAGCAGCTTATCAGGGCTTCGTCGGGAGCAAGAGACCCAGTACTTC.

This clonotype was recorded once. V usage is TRBV6-5 and J usage is TRBJ2-7; D tentatively fits TRBD1 or TRBD2 (7 bases each). This CDR3 contains 14 residues. Germline CDR1 is MNHEY and CDR2 is SVGAGI. The V end was cut by 6 bases, the J end by 5 bases, with 17 bases between. CDR3 amino acids: CASRMGGGLHEQYF. The CDR3 coding sequence is TGTGCCAGCAGAATGGGAGGGGGCTTGCACGAGCAGTACTTC.